A single T cell receptor beta chain is shown here with its context. The sample originates from a study of blood T cell repertoires in COVID-19. The overall study: The origin of the acute and convalescent COVID-19 samples was the United States, Italy and Spain. The cDNA or gDNA used as material had been derived from T cells, B-cell-depleted T cells, or PBMCs.

The CDR3 is made up of 15 amino acids. V was clipped by 3 bases and J by 2 bases; unmatched bases: 6. Germline values: CDR1 GTSNPN, CDR2 SVGIG (reference sequence). Authors' processing steps: Cell counts per sample came from amplifying reference gene primers. Profiled with immunoSEQ multiplex PCR; TCRdb holds only in-frame clones, not every one. That table supplies the V and J calls and clone size; D and trimming were determined from the DNA. In the table there are roughly 50,000 clones, about 86% of which are singletons. The sequenced material came from peripheral blood. This clonotype was obtained from a man between 65 and 80 years old with active COVID-19. This chain links TRBV30 with TRBJ1-1, with 10 bases fitting TRBD1. CDR3 nucleotides: TGTGCCTGGAGCGATGACAGGGGGCTCAACACTGAAGCTTTCTTT. Translating gives CAWSDDRGLNTEAFF.